This TCR beta chain was identified in a study of control samples from healthy donors and cancer patients. Germline lookup yields CDR1 SGHDT and CDR2 YYEEEE. The CDR3 length is 15 residues. The V end lost 3 bases, the J end lost 0 bases, and 12 bases lay between the germline ends. TCRdb's copy holds only in-frame clones and misses some; the assay was immunoSEQ multiplex PCR. The sample lists roughly 130,000 clones, about 88% seen once, with 3% to 3.5% in the top ten. The J gene is TRBJ1-1, the V gene TRBV5-6; tentatively, D is TRBD1 (5 bases). The sequenced sample consisted of blood. This clonotype originated in a man over 45 in good health. The CDR3 reads CASSSAGRMNTEAFF. The CDR3 DNA follows: TGTGCCAGCAGCTCGGCGGGACGGATGAACACTGAAGCTTTCTTT. The variable domain in full, with the rest retrieved from reference TRBV5-6 and TRBJ1-1, is DAGVTQSPTHLIKTRGQQVTLRCSPKSGHDTVSWYQQALGQGPQFIFQYYEEEERQRGNFPDRFSGHQFPNYSSELNVNALLLGDSALYLCASSSAGRMNTEAFFGQGTRLTVV.